One T cell receptor (beta chain) is described in this entry. Its antigen is not known. The data stem from a study of shared clonotypes between healthy human individuals. Sorted-subset replicate PCRs used about 200 ng of genomic DNA. This amount corresponded to about 30,000 T cell genomes. As processed by the authors: ImmunoSEQ output lacked quality scores and full-length reads, limiting matched filtering. The data were produced by immunoSEQ multiplex PCR, yet TCRdb's version contains in-frame clones alone and is incomplete. V and J calls and clone size are copied from that table; D and trimming were computed from the DNA. Of around 2.5 million clones in the sample, more than 85% were seen once. Germline V gene lookup returns CDR1 SGDLS and CDR2 YYNGEE. This CDR3 comprises 18 residues. Trimming cost V 0 bases and J 5 bases; bases outside gene matches: 13. Study outcomes and limitations: Donors were few, which limited the genetic and exposure-history diversity represented. Non-shared clonotypes had lower generation probabilities than those shared by all four donors.

This chain links TRBV9 with TRBJ2-7, with TRBD2 identical over 11 bases. Sequencing input: naive CD4+ T cells from PBMCs. The subset was: CD45RA+ positively selected. The TCR sequence derives from a man aged 18 to 30 in good health. Some clones in this sample may be carry-over from other donors' samples. CDR3: CASSVEALVAGGIHEQYF. CDR3 in DNA: TGTGCCAGCAGCGTAGAAGCTCTCGTAGCGGGAGGGATTCACGAGCAGTACTTC.